The entry below describes one T cell receptor beta chain. Its antigen is not known. This entry comes from a study of OX40 agonist ivuxolimab in advanced cancers. In the study overall: Patients were 65% to 85% male with ages roughly 20 to 85, mean about 60.

Here immunoSEQ multiplex PCR was the method, and the copy in TCRdb shows in-frame clones only, minus some. Here the sample spans 55,000 to 80,000 clones, about 85% being singletons. Overall study results and limits: Both CD4+ and CD8+ T cell populations in blood had undergone clonal expansion by week 6 at 0.1 to 3.0 mg/kg.

Germline CDR1 reads SGHAT; CDR2 reads FQNNGV. V dropped 5 bases and J dropped 4 bases, with 15 bases sitting between them. The length of the CDR3 is 14 residues. The receptor comes from an adult with an advanced solid tumor such as melanoma, head and neck, liver or kidney cancer. The sequenced sample was CD4+ or CD8+ T cells sorted from blood, obtained in a trial of the OX40 agonist ivuxolimab. This rearrangement joins TRBV11-2 to TRBJ2-7, with D hard to call. The CDR3 bases are TGTGCCAGCAGCCCCCGAGGAACACTTTACGAGCAGTACTTC. Translation: CASSPRGTLYEQYF.